This TCR beta chain was recovered during a study of blood T cell repertoires in COVID-19. Overall study context: Sources were T cells, B-cell-depleted T cells, or PBMCs; the material itself was cDNA or gDNA.

Sequenced by immunoSEQ multiplex PCR; TCRdb stores in-frame clones only, minus some. This table has around 130,000 clones, around 87% appearing once. Sequencing was carried out using peripheral blood. The TCR sequence derives from an older man with active or convalescent COVID-19.

The CDR3 nucleotides are TGTGCCAGCAGTGAGTACGGACTAAACAATGAGCAGTTCTTC. Translation: CASSEYGLNNEQFF. The rearrangement uses TRBV25-1 and TRBJ2-1; maybe TRBD2 (6 bases). Germline V gene lookup returns CDR1 MGHDK and CDR2 SYGVNS. The V and J ends lost 3 bases and 5 bases respectively, with 11 bases between them. The CDR3 is 14 amino acids.